This T cell receptor beta chain was obtained from a study of blood T cells in healthy people across ages. Notes on the study in general: Among T cells, TCR beta diversity per million cells dropped roughly linearly as age rose.

The CDR3 consists of 14 residues. The germline gives CDR1 GTSNPN, CDR2 SVGIG (reference sequence). V gave up 4 bases and J gave up 8 bases, with 17 bases separating them. Of note for this clonotype: Its matching antigen is unknown.

Sample donors were healthy Caucasian individuals that came from Russia, aged roughly 6 to 95. A minimum of 7 million PBMCs was isolated per sample. Primed by a sample-barcoded 5' primer and a J-beta primer mix, a second PCR proceeded for roughly 6 to 12 cycles. Each TCR beta cDNA got a 12-nucleotide random molecular identifier. TCRdb independently ran MiXCR on the 5' RACE reads; one entry per CDR3 protein. The sample includes more than 650,000 distinct CDR3 sequences, about 55% of them seen just once. Sequencing was done on a sample of blood. The chain links TRBV30 to TRBJ1-4, with TRBD1 as a possible D gene (6 bases). The receptor comes from an elderly man in good health. CDR3 sequence reads: CAWKRQAGSEKLFF. In nucleotides, the CDR3 is TGTGCCTGGAAAAGACAGGCCGGCTCGGAAAAACTGTTTTTT.